The 3 T cell receptor beta chains in this list originate from one sample, sequenced in a study of blood T cell repertoires in COVID-19. Profiled with immunoSEQ multiplex PCR; TCRdb holds only in-frame clones, not every one. Counted here are under 300,000 clones, 70% to 90% occurring once; the ten biggest clones make up 1.6%. Sequencing was carried out using PBMCs or T cells enriched from blood (not recorded which). Receptors originate from a woman in her forties or fifties who had recovered from COVID-19.

The chain employs TRBV6-5 and TRBJ2-5, with a possible D match to TRBD1 (6 bases). V was cut by 6 bases and J by 4 bases, with 12 bases left in between. Looked up from germline, CDR1 is MNHEY and CDR2 is SVGAGI. CDR3 size: 13 residues. CDR3 nucleotide sequence: TGTGCCAGCAGCTCCAAAGGGGGAGAGACCCAGTACTTC. Translation gives CASSSKGGETQYF.

This sequence joins TRBV4-1 and TRBJ2-1; TRBD2 matches at 10 bases. Germline V CDR1 and CDR2: MGHRA, YSYEKL. CDR3 length: 17 residues. J lost 0 bases, V lost 3 bases, and 5 bases had no gene match. CDR3 DNA: TGCGCCAGCAGCCAGACTAGCGGGTCGAGCTCCTACAATGAGCAGTTCTTC. Its translation is CASSQTSGSSSYNEQFF.

The chain recombines TRBV14 with TRBJ1-1, with D possibly TRBD1 on 6 matching bases. V was shortened by 1 base and J by 13 bases, with 22 bases between the two germline ends. The CDR3 totals 15 residues. Germline V gene lookup returns CDR1 SGHDN and CDR2 FVKESK. The CDR3 here is CASSQAHKGDPTGFF. The CDR3 DNA reads as TGTGCCAGCAGCCAAGCCCACAAGGGGGACCCGACAGGTTTCTTT.